This T cell receptor (beta chain) stems from a study of cytomegalovirus exposure and HLA in healthy donors. In the study overall: An early data release held about 85 million unique TCRs from HLA-typed donors. Falling in the Caucasian-associated ancestry cluster were roughly 80% of 398 genotyped donors. Findings of the study overall: Trimming of TCR beta V- and J-genes showed a link, identified in a later analysis, to a missense DCLRE1C variant. The majority of CMV-associated TCR beta chains were reported as apparently HLA-restricted in a later analysis.

Germline V gives CDR1 SNHLY, CDR2 FYNNEI. The V and J ends lost 4 bases and 0 bases, in that order; junction bases with no gene match: 5. This CDR3 is built from 16 residues. About this clone itself: What it recognizes is unknown.

The PCR employed 60 Vbeta primers together with 13 Jbeta primers. Profiled with immunoSEQ multiplex PCR; TCRdb holds only in-frame clones, not every one. This sample has approximately 100,000 clones, with under 90% found just once. This receptor was obtained from a woman aged 25 to 39 in good health and CMV-seronegative. The sequenced material came from PBMCs. The chain recombines TRBV2 with TRBJ2-3; 9 bases line up with TRBD2. The CDR3 here is CASSGPSGASTDTQYF. DNA for the CDR3: TGTGCCAGCAGTGGCCCTAGCGGGGCTAGCACAGATACGCAGTATTTT.